A single sample is the source of the 8 T cell receptor beta chains below, sequenced in a study of early T cells in non-severe SARS-CoV-2 infection. MiXCR, applied by TCRdb to the 5' RACE reads, yields one record per CDR3 protein. This table holds 40,000 to 60,000 distinct CDR3 sequences, approximately 7.5% found once. Sample: whole blood. All receptors derive from an adult who was a healthcare worker with PCR-confirmed SARS-CoV-2 infection or an uninfected control (not recorded which).

V gene TRBV28 combines with J gene TRBJ2-1; 14 bases are a match to TRBD2. The closer fit of TRBJ2-7 to the DNA end suggests the J call may be wrong. Germline assignment: CDR1 MDHEN and CDR2 SYDVKM. The CDR3 contains 17 residues. The CDR3 sequence: CASSARLAGGKYNEQYF. CDR3 bases: TGTGCCAGCAGTGCAAGACTAGCGGGGGGGAAATACAATGAGCAGTACTTC.

By sample fraction, this clonotype is large. The chain combines TRBV10-1 with TRBJ2-1; the match to TRBD1 covers 8 bases. This CDR3 contains 17 residues. Germline values: CDR1 WNHNN, CDR2 SYGVQD (reference sequence). The junction had 14 bases not matched to a gene; V was cut back by 6 bases and J by 4 bases. CDR3 amino acids: CASSPLSQGVNYNEQFF. CDR3 DNA: TGCGCCAGCAGCCCGCTTTCACAGGGGGTTAATTACAATGAGCAGTTCTTC.

This clonotype occurred a few times. The chain links TRBV6-5 to TRBJ1-1; the D is unclear. Germline CDR1 reads MNHEY; CDR2 reads SVGAGI. The CDR3 is 14 residues long. V was shortened by 2 bases and J by 0 bases, with 7 bases between the two germline ends. The CDR3 DNA is TGTGCCAGCAGTTACCAGCACTTGAACACTGAAGCTTTCTTT. Its protein product is CASSYQHLNTEAFF.

The table lists this clonotype with a few counts. V and J are TRBV4-1 and TRBJ2-1; TRBD1 matches at 7 bases. The V segment lost 6 bases and the J segment 3 bases; nucleotides outside the gene matches: 5. CDR3 size: 14 residues. Germline V gene data show CDR1 as MGHRA and CDR2 as YSYEKL. In DNA, the CDR3 is TGCGCCAGCAGTCAAACAGGGGTCTACAATGAGCAGTTCTTC. This sequence encodes CASSQTGVYNEQFF.

This clonotype was detected ten times or more. The chain employs TRBV7-6 and TRBJ2-1, with D maybe TRBD2 (5 bases). Germline V gene lookup returns CDR1 SGHVS and CDR2 FNYEAQ. The CDR3 runs 16 residues. The V and J ends lost 1 base and 0 bases respectively, with 10 bases between them. The CDR3 DNA follows: TGTGCCAGCAGCTTAGAGATGGGGAGCTCCTACAATGAGCAGTTCTTC. Its translation is CASSLEMGSSYNEQFF. Complete variable domain (other parts from reference TRBV7-6 and TRBJ2-1): GAGVSQSPRYKVTKRGQDVALRCDPISGHVSLYWYRQALGQGPEFLTYFNYEAQQDKSGLPNDRFSAERPEGSISTLTIQRTEQRDSAMYRCASSLEMGSSYNEQFFGPGTRLTVL.

As regards this clonotype: A clone one base away is much larger, so this may be a read error. The CDR3 is CASSPTDSRGYTF. Here the CDR3 DNA reads TGTGCCAGCTCGCCTACGGACAGTCGGGGCTACACCTTC. The J gene is TRBJ1-2, the V gene TRBV18; a possible D gene is TRBD1 (6 bases). Trimming took 6 bases from V and 8 from J, leaving 16 bases between them. Per the germline V gene, CDR1 is KGHSH and CDR2 is LQKENI. This CDR3 contains 13 residues.

The rearrangement links TRBV7-2 to TRBJ2-5, with D unclear. The CDR3 is 14 amino acids. V was cut by 5 bases and J by 0 bases, with 10 bases left in between. CDR1 and CDR2 from the germline V gene are SGHTA and FQGNSA. The chain's CDR3 is CASSPSWYQETQYF. The CDR3 DNA reads TGTGCCAGCAGCCCTTCCTGGTACCAAGAGACCCAGTACTTC.

The rearrangement links TRBV5-5 to TRBJ2-7; D gene ambiguous. The germline gives CDR1 SGHKS, CDR2 YYEKEE (reference sequence). The V gene lost 0 bases and the J gene lost 5 bases, with 15 bases spanning the gap. The CDR3 runs to 15 residues. The CDR3 nucleotides are TGTGCCAGCAGCTTGGGGACCGTTAACTGGGACGAGCAGTACTTC. Its translation is CASSLGTVNWDEQYF. Full variable domain (rest looked up from reference TRBV5-5 and TRBJ2-7): DAGVTQSPTHLIKTRGQQVTLRCSPISGHKSVSWYQQVLGQGPQFIFQYYEKEERGRGNFPDRFSARQFPNYSSELNVNALLLGDSALYLCASSLGTVNWDEQYFGPGTRLTVT.